Each of the 19 T cell receptor beta chains below was sequenced from the same sample in a study of blood T cell repertoires in COVID-19. Only in-frame clones appear in the TCRdb table, and some are missing; sequencing was by immunoSEQ multiplex PCR. The sample lists a few hundred thousand clones; about 90% were seen once. Sequenced: peripheral blood. These TCRs come from a young woman with COVID-19, enrolled during active disease.

The chain joins TRBV3-1 (or the pseudogene TRBV3-2) to TRBJ1-1, with D maybe TRBD1 (6 bases). V was cut by 5 bases and J by 1 base, with 11 bases left in between. CDR1 and CDR2 (germline): LGHDT, YNNKEL (reference sequence). The CDR3 extends over 14 amino acids. CDR3 amino acids: CASSTPGQNTEAFF. The CDR3 DNA reads TGTGCCAGCAGCACTCCGGGACAGAACACTGAAGCTTTCTTT.

V usage is TRBV29-1 and J usage is TRBJ2-3, with 14 bases matching TRBD2. The V and J ends lost 3 bases and 0 bases, in that order; junction bases with no gene match: 8. Looked up from germline, CDR1 is SQVTM and CDR2 is ANQGSEA. This CDR3 is 18 amino acids long. The CDR3 is CSVDGLAGGAPSTDTQYF. CDR3 nucleotide sequence: TGCAGCGTTGACGGACTAGCGGGGGGAGCTCCTAGCACAGATACGCAGTATTTT.

V usage is TRBV5-1 and J usage is TRBJ1-2, with 9 positions matching TRBD1. V lost 5 bases and J lost 8; bases outside the gene matches: 4. Germline values: CDR1 SGHRS, CDR2 YFSETQ. The CDR3 has 12 amino acids. CDR3 sequence (DNA): TGCGCCAGCAGTAAGACAGGGGGAGGCTACACCTTC. Its translation is CASSKTGGGYTF.

The chain links TRBV6-5 to TRBJ2-6, with TRBD1 matching over 7 bases. CDR1 is MNHEY and CDR2 is SVGAGI in the germline V gene. The CDR3 extends over 15 amino acids. V was pared by 7 bases and J by 0 bases, with 3 bases of the junction left unmatched. CDR3 in DNA: TGTGCCAGCACCTCAGGGGGCTCTGGGGCCAACGTCCTGACTTTC. Its translation is CASTSGGSGANVLTF.

V and J are TRBV12-3 or TRBV12-4 and TRBJ2-7; a weak D match, TRBD1 (6 bases). The CDR3 extends over 12 amino acids. Trimming cost V 9 bases and J 4 bases, with 13 bases left between them. The CDR3 protein is CASSQGRYEQYF. Here the CDR3 DNA reads TGTGCCAGTTCACAGGGAAGATACGAGCAGTACTTC.

The V call is TRBV5-1, the J call TRBJ1-3, with D possibly being TRBD1 (5 bases). The CDR3 is 17 amino acids. Germline V lookup: CDR1 SGHRS, CDR2 YFSETQ. Trimming cost V 3 bases and J 3 bases, with 19 bases left between them. The chain's CDR3 is CASSSIRVHRGGNTIYF. Here the CDR3 DNA reads TGCGCCAGCAGCTCTATCAGGGTCCATAGGGGTGGAAACACCATATATTTT.

This chain uses TRBV28 with TRBJ2-7; 8 bases match TRBD1. After removal of 6 bases from V and 2 bases from J, the junction contained 6 bases not matched to a gene. The CDR3 has 14 amino acids. Germline V lookup: CDR1 MDHEN, CDR2 SYDVKM. CDR3 sequence (DNA): TGTGCCAGCAGCCCCCCAGGGGGCCCCTACGAGCAGTACGTC. Encoded protein: CASSPPGGPYEQYV.

This chain links TRBV7-9 with TRBJ1-6, with D unclear. Trimming stripped 5 bases from V and 9 bases from J, with 17 bases between. Germline CDR1 reads SEHNR; CDR2 reads FQNEAQ (reference sequence). This CDR3 spans 15 amino acids. CDR3 nucleotides: TGTGCCAGCAGCCCACGAGCGGCGGGTAGTTCACCCCTCCACTTT. Translation gives CASSPRAAGSSPLHF.

This clone was counted a few times. CDR3 residues: CANSVGTASGPQHF. The CDR3 nucleotides are TGTGCCAACAGCGTTGGGACAGCCTCGGGGCCCCAGCATTTT. V gene TRBV6-5 combines with J gene TRBJ1-5; 7 bases map to TRBD1. This CDR3 contains 14 residues. With 10 bases clipped from V and 9 bases from J, the junction kept 15 bases outside the gene matches. Per germline, CDR1 MNHEY and CDR2 SVGAGI.

J is TRBJ1-1 and V is TRBV11-2; 8 bases fit TRBD1. J lost 5 bases, V lost 0 bases, and 20 bases had no gene match. This CDR3 has 20 amino acids. CDR1 is SGHAT and CDR2 is FQNNGV in the germline V gene. As DNA, the CDR3 is TGTGCCAGCAGCTTAGAGGGGGCCTACAGGGGGAGACCGCTAGGGACTGAAGCTTTCTTT. Protein product: CASSLEGAYRGRPLGTEAFF.

CDR3: CASSSAGIGNTIYF. CDR3 nucleotide sequence: TGTGCCAGCAGTTCCGCAGGGATCGGAAACACCATATATTTT. The chain has TRBV28 and TRBJ1-3; a weak D match, TRBD1 (5 bases). Per germline, CDR1 MDHEN and CDR2 SYDVKM. V shed 4 bases and J shed 4 bases, with 11 bases lying between them. This CDR3 has 14 residues. Supplemented by reference TRBV28 and TRBJ1-3, the full variable domain reads DVKVTQSSRYLVKRTGEKVFLECVQDMDHENMFWYRQDPGLGLRLIYFSYDVKMKEKGDIPEGYSVSREKKERFSLILESASTNQTSMYLCASSSAGIGNTIYFGEGSWLTVV.

The V call is TRBV28, the J call TRBJ1-4; 8 positions agree with TRBD1. The CDR3 consists of 18 residues. V shed 3 bases and J 3 bases; nucleotides not matched to a gene: 12. Germline V CDR1 and CDR2: MDHEN, SYDVKM. Here the CDR3 reads CASSFKVAGGLSNEKLFF. CDR3 sequence (DNA): TGTGCCAGCAGTTTTAAGGTTGCAGGGGGCTTGTCTAATGAAAAACTGTTTTTT. The full variable domain, with the rest looked up from reference TRBV28 and TRBJ1-4, is DVKVTQSSRYLVKRTGEKVFLECVQDMDHENMFWYRQDPGLGLRLIYFSYDVKMKEKGDIPEGYSVSREKKERFSLILESASTNQTSMYLCASSFKVAGGLSNEKLFFGSGTQLSVL.

The chain couples TRBV28 to TRBJ1-3; 8 nucleotides align to TRBD1. This CDR3 has 16 residues. After removal of 6 bases from V and 2 bases from J, the junction contained 9 bases not matched to a gene. Germline assignment: CDR1 MDHEN and CDR2 SYDVKM. The CDR3 spells CASRTRQGSPGNTIYF. In DNA form, the CDR3 reads TGTGCCAGCAGGACCCGACAGGGGTCTCCTGGAAACACCATATATTTT.

This clone was recorded once. The chain uses TRBV7-2 and TRBJ1-5; no firm D call. There are 14 residues in the CDR3. V dropped 2 bases and J dropped 3 bases, with 8 bases sitting between them. Per germline, CDR1 SGHTA and CDR2 FQGNSA. CDR3 DNA sequence: TGTGCCAGCAGCTTACTAGGATTCAATCAGCCCCAGCATTTT. Its translation: CASSLLGFNQPQHF.

This rearrangement joins TRBV6-2 or TRBV6-3 to TRBJ2-7; the match to TRBD1 covers 12 bases. CDR3 size: 14 residues. Per the germline V gene, CDR1 is MNHEY and CDR2 is SVGEGT. Unmatched junction bases numbered 5, after V lost 4 bases and J lost 7 bases. Here the CDR3 reads CASSWGQGAWEQYF. The CDR3 region has the DNA TGTGCCAGCAGTTGGGGACAGGGGGCCTGGGAGCAGTACTTC.

V gene TRBV4-1 combines with J gene TRBJ2-2, with 11 positions matching TRBD2. V gave up 0 bases and J gave up 2 bases; unmatched junction bases: 14. CDR1 MGHRA and CDR2 YSYEKL come from the germline V gene. The CDR3 has 21 residues. CDR3 bases: TGCGCCAGCAGCCAAGACCGGTTGACTAGCGGGGCGCTCCGAAACACCGGGGAGCTGTTTTTT. Translation gives CASSQDRLTSGALRNTGELFF.

The J gene is TRBJ1-2, the V gene TRBV28, with D unclear. V shed 2 bases and J shed 4 bases, with 11 bases lying between them. The length of the CDR3 is 14 residues. Germline lookup yields CDR1 MDHEN and CDR2 SYDVKM. Here the CDR3 DNA reads TGTGCCAGCAGTTTAGCCCCCAACGGCTATGGCTACACCTTC. Residues: CASSLAPNGYGYTF.

J is TRBJ2-3 and V is TRBV21-1; the table's D call of TRBD2 was not tested on the DNA. TRBV21-1 constitutes a pseudogene. This CDR3 spans 20 amino acids. CDR3 amino acids: CASSKGGEYRTAGGRDTQYF. Written as DNA, the CDR3 is TGTGCCAGCAGCAAAGGAGGAGAGTACCGGACGGCGGGGGGCAGAGATACGCAGTATTTT.

The chain carries TRBV9 and TRBJ2-6; a possible D gene is TRBD2 (5 bases). Trimming took 3 bases from V and 0 from J, leaving 16 bases between them. CDR1 and CDR2 (germline): SGDLS, YYNGEE. This CDR3 is 18 amino acids long. The CDR3 protein is CASSDPGNPSSGANVLTF. The CDR3 bases are TGTGCCAGCAGCGACCCGGGGAACCCCAGCTCTGGGGCCAACGTCCTGACTTTC. Drawing the rest from reference TRBV9 and TRBJ2-6, the complete variable domain is DSGVTQTPKHLITATGQRVTLRCSPRSGDLSVYWYQQSLDQGLQFLIQYYNGEERAKGNILERFSAQQFPDLHSELNLSSLELGDSALYFCASSDPGNPSSGANVLTFGAGSRLTVL.